The clone carrying this T cell receptor (beta chain) was recorded a few times. Its antigen remains unknown. This entry comes from a study of cytomegalovirus exposure and HLA in healthy donors. The primer mix had 60 Vbeta and 13 Jbeta primers. Data came from immunoSEQ multiplex PCR; TCRdb stores just in-frame clones and leaves some out. Altogether around 130,000 clones are present, around 80% being singletons, with the ten largest covering just under 3%. Study results and caveats: A classifier reportedly called cytomegalovirus status with high sensitivity and specificity. The dataset shows that most TCR sequences were rare, while some public TCRs occurred in many donors.

CDR1 LNHDA and CDR2 SQIVND come from the germline V gene (reference sequence). V trimming: 2 bases; J trimming: 6 bases; junction bases outside the gene matches: 9. The CDR3 is 15 amino acids. The sample comprised PBMCs. This receptor was identified in a young woman in good health and CMV-seropositive. The V gene is TRBV19, the J gene TRBJ1-2, with 7 bases lining up with TRBD1. The CDR3 sequence is CASSILGTESDGYTF. In nucleotides, the CDR3 is TGTGCCAGTAGTATATTGGGGACAGAAAGCGATGGCTACACCTTC. Combining the CDR3 with reference TRBV19 and TRBJ1-2 gives the whole variable domain DGGITQSPKYLFRKEGQNVTLSCEQNLNHDAMYWYRQDPGQGLRLIYYSQIVNDFQKGDIAEGYSVSREKKESFPLTVTSAQKNPTAFYLCASSILGTESDGYTFGSGTRLTVV.